These 11 T cell receptor beta chains came from one sample sequenced in a study of cytomegalovirus exposure and HLA in healthy donors. Method: immunoSEQ multiplex PCR; TCRdb's copy keeps in-frame clones and lacks some. The table includes some 98,000 clones, around nine tenths detected once. The specimen was PBMCs. The source is a woman aged 25 to 39 in good health and CMV-seronegative.

This chain links TRBV6-1 with TRBJ2-1; TRBD1 agrees at 7 bases. This CDR3 spans 13 amino acids. In germline, CDR1 is MNHNS, CDR2 SASEGT. V lost 7 bases, J lost 9 bases, and 9 bases stayed unmatched. CDR3 DNA: TGTGCCAGCATAACCGAGGGGGCCCTTGAGCAGTTCTTC. It codes for CASITEGALEQFF.

The sample holds a few counts of this clone. This chain links TRBV7-8 with TRBJ2-7; 10 bases map to TRBD2. CDR3 length: 17 residues. V dropped 1 base and J dropped 5; count of bases not matched to a gene: 11. The V gene's germline CDR1 is SGHVS and CDR2 FQNEAQ. CDR3 residues: CASSLVVASGSVHEQYF. DNA of the CDR3: TGTGCCAGCAGCTTAGTTGTGGCTAGCGGGAGTGTCCACGAGCAGTACTTC. Filled out from reference TRBV7-8 and TRBJ2-7, the complete variable domain reads GAGVSQSPRYKVAKRGQDVALRCDPISGHVSLFWYQQALGQGPEFLTYFQNEAQLDKSGLPSDRFFAERPEGSVSTLKIQRTQQEDSAVYLCASSLVVASGSVHEQYFGPGTRLTVT.

The V gene is TRBV7-9, the J gene TRBJ1-4; 7 bases are shared with TRBD1. CDR3 length: 14 amino acids. V shed 5 bases and J 8 bases; nucleotides not matched to a gene: 8. Germline V gives CDR1 SEHNR, CDR2 FQNEAQ (reference sequence). Written as DNA, the CDR3 is TGTGCCAGCAGCCCCGACAGGGCAGGGGAAAAACTGTTTTTT. Translation: CASSPDRAGEKLFF.

This clone was observed once. V is TRBV27 and J is TRBJ1-2; no firm D call. In germline, CDR1 is MNHEY, CDR2 SMNVEV (reference sequence). The CDR3 is 14 amino acids. Trimming took 0 bases from V and 8 from J, leaving 13 bases between them. DNA for the CDR3: TGTGCCAGCAGTTTATCCCCCGGGGAATCAGGCTACACCTTC. This gives the protein CASSLSPGESGYTF.

The rearrangement joins TRBV6-1 to TRBJ2-7, with TRBD2 identical over 7 bases. The germline CDR1 and CDR2 sequences are MNHNS and SASEGT. The CDR3 has 14 residues. After removal of 4 bases from V and 6 bases from J, the junction contained 9 bases not matched to a gene. CDR3 sequence reads: CASSVYTGGGEQYF. CDR3 nucleotide sequence: TGTGCCAGCAGTGTCTATACCGGCGGGGGCGAGCAGTACTTC.

V gene TRBV6-6 combines with J gene TRBJ1-2; the D gene is possibly TRBD1 (5 bases). V was pared by 4 bases and J by 4 bases, with 10 bases between. Germline CDR1 is MNHNY and CDR2 is SVGAGI (reference sequence). The CDR3 is 13 amino acids. The CDR3 DNA is TGTGCCAGCAGTTGGGACTCAAGCTATGGCTACACCTTC. Residues: CASSWDSSYGYTF.

V usage is TRBV27 and J usage is TRBJ2-7, with 9 positions matching TRBD1. The V gene's germline CDR1 is MNHEY and CDR2 SMNVEV (reference sequence). This CDR3 has 14 residues. Unmatched junction bases numbered 6, after V lost 5 bases and J lost 4 bases. CDR3 amino acids: CASSPGTGKYEQYF. The DNA of the CDR3 is TGTGCCAGCAGTCCGGGGACAGGGAAGTACGAGCAGTACTTC.

The rearrangement uses TRBV5-1 and TRBJ2-3; TRBD1 aligns across 7 bases. The germline gives CDR1 SGHRS, CDR2 YFSETQ. This CDR3 region has 14 residues. V trimming: 7 bases; J trimming: 1 base; junction bases outside the gene matches: 6. The CDR3 region has the DNA TGCGCCAGCCAGCAGGGGACAGGCACAGATACGCAGTATTTT. Amino acids: CASQQGTGTDTQYF.

Note on this clone: An end of the junction differs from the germline gene, which may be a read error. The CDR3 reads CASSLGASGIF. The CDR3 DNA reads TGTGCCAGCAGCCTCGGGGCTAGCGGGATATTC. The rearrangement uses TRBV5-4 and TRBJ2-7; TRBD2 matches 9 bases. This CDR3 is 11 amino acids long. CDR1 is SGHNT and CDR2 is YYREEE in the germline V gene (reference sequence).

The CDR3 sequence is CASSAERERHEQYF. The CDR3 nucleotides read TGTGCCAGCAGCGCGGAGCGGGAGCGGCACGAGCAGTACTTC. This chain uses TRBV5-4 with TRBJ2-7; 8 bases line up with TRBD2. V shed 4 bases, J shed 5 bases, and the junction held 8 bases outside the gene matches. The length of the CDR3 is 14 residues. Germline loops: CDR1 SGHNT, CDR2 YYREEE (reference sequence).

The V gene is TRBV6-1, the J gene TRBJ2-7; no reliable D call. The CDR3 covers 13 residues. Trimming removed 7 bases at V and 1 base at J, with 11 bases between. Germline V lookup: CDR1 MNHNS, CDR2 SASEGT. The CDR3 nucleotides are TGTGCCAGCACCCGGGTGTTATCCTACGAGCAGTACTTC. This codes for CASTRVLSYEQYF.